A selection of T cell receptor beta chains follows, all from one sample in a study of cytomegalovirus exposure and HLA in healthy donors. Data came from immunoSEQ multiplex PCR; TCRdb stores just in-frame clones and leaves some out. The sample shows 150,000 or so clones, 60% to 80% of them seen only once. The sequenced material came from PBMCs. The source is a man between 50 and 59 years old in good health and CMV-seropositive. Each CDR3 is given with its conserved first and last residue. The order of the fields is CDR3 protein, CDR3 DNA, V gene, clone size, D gene, J gene. A D gene is named only where the DNA matches it firmly. Not every row has a clone size; where given, it reads once, few, many or a size class.

cdr3_aa: CASSLLSSAYGYTF; cdr3_nt: TGTGCCAGCAGTTTACTCAGCAGCGCCTATGGCTACACCTTC; v_call: TRBV28; clone_size: -; d_call: -; j_call: TRBJ1-2
cdr3_aa: CASSPTGSSYNEQFF; cdr3_nt: TGTGCCAGTAGTCCTACAGGGAGCTCCTACAATGAGCAGTTCTTC; v_call: TRBV19; clone_size: once; d_call: -; j_call: TRBJ2-1
cdr3_aa: CASSLARTGVTGELFF; cdr3_nt: TGTGCCAGCAGCTTAGCTAGGACAGGGGTTACCGGGGAGCTGTTTTTT; v_call: TRBV7-2; clone_size: -; d_call: TRBD1; j_call: TRBJ2-2
cdr3_aa: CASSVSGGLREKLFF; cdr3_nt: TGTGCCAGCAGCGTATCGGGGGGGCTTAGAGAAAAACTGTTTTTT; v_call: TRBV9; clone_size: once; d_call: -; j_call: TRBJ1-4
cdr3_aa: CSAGTYGLAGWGGQETQYF; cdr3_nt: TGCAGCGCCGGGACCTATGGACTAGCGGGGTGGGGGGGGCAAGAGACCCAGTACTTC; v_call: TRBV29-1; clone_size: -; d_call: TRBD2; j_call: TRBJ2-5
cdr3_aa: CASSYMGQITGELFF; cdr3_nt: TGTGCCAGCAGTTACATGGGACAAATCACCGGGGAGCTGTTTTTT; v_call: TRBV6-5; clone_size: -; d_call: -; j_call: TRBJ2-2
cdr3_aa: CASSDTGGGNQPQHF; cdr3_nt: TGTGCCAGTTCGGACACCGGGGGTGGCAATCAGCCCCAGCATTTT; v_call: TRBV19; clone_size: few; d_call: -; j_call: TRBJ1-5
cdr3_aa: CASRRTGATNEKLFF; cdr3_nt: TGTGCCAGCAGAAGGACGGGAGCAACTAATGAAAAACTGTTTTTT; v_call: TRBV6-5; clone_size: -; d_call: -; j_call: TRBJ1-4
cdr3_aa: CASSLLAGGYTGELFF; cdr3_nt: TGTGCCAGCAGCTTATTAGCGGGGGGGTACACCGGGGAGCTGTTTTTT; v_call: TRBV5-5; clone_size: -; d_call: TRBD2; j_call: TRBJ2-2
cdr3_aa: CASSQVGYENGGGRNEQYF; cdr3_nt: TGTGCCAGCAGCCAAGTCGGGTATGAAAACGGGGGGGGAAGGAACGAGCAGTACTTC; v_call: TRBV4-2; clone_size: -; d_call: TRBD2; j_call: TRBJ2-7
cdr3_aa: CASSSLVRSQETQYF; cdr3_nt: TGTGCCAGCAGCTCCCTGGTGAGGTCCCAAGAGACCCAGTACTTC; v_call: TRBV5-8; clone_size: -; d_call: -; j_call: TRBJ2-5
cdr3_aa: CASSSRGPNSGANVLTF; cdr3_nt: TGTGCCAGCTCAAGCAGGGGGCCTAACTCTGGGGCCAACGTCCTGACTTTC; v_call: TRBV18; clone_size: -; d_call: TRBD1; j_call: TRBJ2-6
cdr3_aa: CASNSGTGAYGYTF; cdr3_nt: TGTGCCAGCAACTCAGGGACAGGGGCCTATGGCTACACCTTC; v_call: TRBV6-1; clone_size: -; d_call: TRBD1; j_call: TRBJ1-2
cdr3_aa: CASRGGLAGGGEQFF; cdr3_nt: TGTGCCAGCAGGGGCGGACTAGCGGGGGGCGGGGAGCAGTTCTTC; v_call: TRBV7-2; clone_size: few; d_call: TRBD2; j_call: TRBJ2-1
cdr3_aa: CASTVMTGFGNIQYF; cdr3_nt: TGTGCCAGCACCGTCATGACAGGGTTTGGAAACATTCAGTACTTC; v_call: TRBV28; clone_size: -; d_call: TRBD1; j_call: TRBJ2-4
cdr3_aa: CASFQGAFSSGANVLTF; cdr3_nt: TGTGCCAGCTTTCAGGGGGCTTTCTCCTCTGGGGCCAACGTCCTGACTTTC; v_call: TRBV28; clone_size: -; d_call: TRBD1; j_call: TRBJ2-6
cdr3_aa: CASSPSGANTGELFF; cdr3_nt: TGCGCCAGCAGCCCTAGCGGGGCGAACACCGGGGAGCTGTTTTTT; v_call: TRBV5-1; clone_size: -; d_call: TRBD2; j_call: TRBJ2-2
cdr3_aa: CASSQEIAVKGHYGYTF; cdr3_nt: TGCGCCAGCAGCCAAGAGATAGCCGTTAAAGGCCACTATGGCTACACCTTC; v_call: TRBV4-3; clone_size: -; d_call: -; j_call: TRBJ1-2
cdr3_aa: CASRGGTGNEKLFF; cdr3_nt: TGTGCCAGCAGGGGGGGGACTGGCAATGAAAAACTGTTTTTT; v_call: TRBV2; clone_size: -; d_call: -; j_call: TRBJ1-4